A selection of T cell receptor beta chains follows, all from one sample in a study of cytomegalovirus exposure and HLA in healthy donors. Some clones are missing from TCRdb's copy, which holds only in-frame ones; the method was immunoSEQ multiplex PCR. Listed are 190,000 or so clones; 0.74% falls within the top ten. The material sequenced was PBMCs. The receptors stem from a boy younger than 18 in good health and CMV-seronegative. The CDR3 runs from the conserved cysteine through the conserved F or W. D genes are given only for firm matches.

v_call: TRBV7-6; d_call: TRBD2; j_call: TRBJ2-5; cdr3_nt: TGTGCCAGCAGCTTAGGCGGTTATGCGGGGGGCGCCTCAGAGACCCAGTACTTC; cdr3_aa: CASSLGGYAGGASETQYF
v_call: TRBV27; d_call: TRBD1; j_call: TRBJ2-7; cdr3_nt: TGTGCCAGCAGTTTAACGGAGACAGGGCTCTACGAGCAGTACTTC; cdr3_aa: CASSLTETGLYEQYF
v_call: TRBV9; d_call: TRBD1; j_call: TRBJ1-2; cdr3_nt: TGTGCCAGCAGCAAAGGGGGACAGGGCTGGGGCTACACCTTC; cdr3_aa: CASSKGGQGWGYTF
v_call: TRBV7-3; d_call: TRBD2; j_call: TRBJ2-5; cdr3_nt: TGTGCCAGCAGCTTGGGCCGGACTAGCGGGGAGACCCAGTACTTC; cdr3_aa: CASSLGRTSGETQYF
v_call: TRBV12-5; d_call: TRBD1; j_call: TRBJ2-7; cdr3_nt: TGTGCTAGTGGTTTATCCCCGCACCGGGACAGGCTTCTGGCGGGATCCTACGAGCAGTACTTC; cdr3_aa: CASGLSPHRDRLLAGSYEQYF
v_call: TRBV5-4; d_call: .; j_call: TRBJ1-4; cdr3_nt: TGTGCCAGCAGCTTGGCAGGGCTCGAAAAACTGTTTTTT; cdr3_aa: CASSLAGLEKLFF
v_call: TRBV27; d_call: .; j_call: TRBJ2-5; cdr3_nt: TGTGCCAGCAGTTTGAACAGTTACCAAGAGACCCAGTACTTC; cdr3_aa: CASSLNSYQETQYF
v_call: TRBV11-2; d_call: .; j_call: TRBJ1-5; cdr3_nt: TGTGCCAGCAGCGCCGCCGGGACAATAAATCAGCCCCAGCATTTT; cdr3_aa: CASSAAGTINQPQHF
v_call: TRBV6-6; d_call: .; j_call: TRBJ2-7; cdr3_nt: TGTGCCAGCAGCCTCGGGTGGGGCTCCGCTTTAGGGCAGTACTTC; cdr3_aa: CASSLGWGSALGQYF
v_call: TRBV5-6; d_call: .; j_call: TRBJ2-3; cdr3_nt: TGTGCCAGCAGTATCGGGACAATAAGCACAGATACGCAGTATTTT; cdr3_aa: CASSIGTISTDTQYF
v_call: TRBV6-5; d_call: .; j_call: TRBJ1-6; cdr3_nt: TGTGCCAGCAGTTATAAAGGGGATTCACCCCTCCACTTT; cdr3_aa: CASSYKGDSPLHF
v_call: TRBV7-9; d_call: .; j_call: TRBJ2-2; cdr3_nt: TGTGCCAGCAGCTTATGGGACGTAGCGGCCGGGGAGCTGTTTTTT; cdr3_aa: CASSLWDVAAGELFF
v_call: TRBV6-4; d_call: TRBD2; j_call: TRBJ2-1; cdr3_nt: TGTGCCAGCAGTGACTCAACTAGCGGGGGGGCCCGGAAGATCTTC; cdr3_aa: CASSDSTSGGARKIF
v_call: TRBV4-2; d_call: .; j_call: TRBJ2-1; cdr3_nt: TGTGCCAGCAGCCAACGGGGAAATGAGCAGTTCTTC; cdr3_aa: CASSQRGNEQFF
v_call: TRBV30; d_call: .; j_call: TRBJ1-4; cdr3_nt: TGTGCCTATTCAAGGACGGGAGGTAATGAAAAACTGTTTTTT; cdr3_aa: CAYSRTGGNEKLFF
v_call: TRBV7-3; d_call: .; j_call: TRBJ2-2; cdr3_nt: TGTGCCAGCAGCCGGGGGACCGGGGAGCTGTTTTTT; cdr3_aa: CASSRGTGELFF
v_call: TRBV25-1; d_call: TRBD1; j_call: TRBJ1-6; cdr3_nt: TGTGCCAGCGGGGCGTCGGGACAGGTCGATTCACCCCTCCACTTT; cdr3_aa: CASGASGQVDSPLHF
v_call: TRBV11-3; d_call: .; j_call: TRBJ2-2; cdr3_nt: TGTGCCAGCAGCTCCGGTTTGTCCGGGGAGCTGTTTTTT; cdr3_aa: CASSSGLSGELFF
v_call: TRBV10-1; d_call: TRBD2; j_call: TRBJ2-5; cdr3_nt: TGCGCCAGCAGTGAGATAGCGGGGGGTGCCGTGGAGACCCAGTACTTC; cdr3_aa: CASSEIAGGAVETQYF